These 20 T cell receptor beta chains came from one sample sequenced in a study of radiotherapy plus CTLA-4 blockade in lung cancer. Assay used: immunoSEQ multiplex PCR; TCRdb lists only in-frame clones, some missing. The sample records 45,000 to 55,000 clones, around 69% being singletons. Specimen: peripheral blood, collected from a patient treated with radiotherapy plus ipilimumab. These receptors came from a human donor with non-small cell lung cancer who had stable disease on radiotherapy plus ipilimumab.

The count of this clone is one. The CDR3 region has the DNA TGCAGCCGGTCCCAACAGGATACGCAGTATTTT. Its translation: CSRSQQDTQYF. V usage is TRBV20-1 and J usage is TRBJ2-3; D is undetermined. Germline V lookup: CDR1 DFQATT, CDR2 SNEGSKA (reference sequence). CDR3 length: 11 residues.

The chain carries TRBV19 and TRBJ1-5, with a possible D match to TRBD1 (6 bases). CDR1 is LNHDA and CDR2 is SQIVND in the germline V gene (reference sequence). V was shortened by 4 bases and J by 7 bases, with 14 bases between the two germline ends. The CDR3 covers 14 residues. CDR3 region: CASSNMDSPQPQHF. The CDR3 DNA reads TGTGCCAGTAGTAATATGGACAGCCCGCAGCCCCAGCATTTT.

The V call is TRBV5-1, the J call TRBJ2-2; either TRBD1 or TRBD2 may fit D (7 bases each). The germline gives CDR1 SGHRS, CDR2 YFSETQ. This CDR3 has 17 residues. The V end lost 0 bases, the J end lost 6 bases, and 18 bases lay between the germline ends. CDR3 DNA: TGCGCCAGCAGCTTGGGGCACAGGGGCGCGGGGGCCGGGGAGCTGTTTTTT. Protein: CASSLGHRGAGAGELFF. Full variable domain (remainder filled in from reference TRBV5-1 and TRBJ2-2): KAGVTQTPRYLIKTRGQQVTLSCSPISGHRSVSWYQQTPGQGLQFLFEYFSETQRNKGNFPGRFSGRQFSNSRSEMNVSTLELGDSALYLCASSLGHRGAGAGELFFGEGSRLTVL.

Concerning this clone itself: One junction end does not reproduce the germline sequence, and a read error may be involved. Other DNA sequences in this sample translate to the same CDR3. The V call is TRBV5-4, the J call TRBJ2-4; D perhaps matches TRBD2 (6 bases). This CDR3 comprises 15 residues. Germline V gene data show CDR1 as SGHNT and CDR2 as YYREEE (reference sequence). As DNA, the CDR3 is TGCGCCAGCAGGTCGGGACTTCCGGATGGAGACATTCAGTACTTC. Translated: CASRSGLPDGDIQYF.

The genes are TRBV5-4 and TRBJ1-2; no clear D. CDR3 length: 14 residues. V lost 0 bases, J lost 0 bases, and 6 bases lay in between. Per the germline V gene, CDR1 is SGHNT and CDR2 is YYREEE (reference sequence). DNA of the CDR3: TGTGCCAGCAGCTTGGCCAGCCCTAACTATGGCTACACCTTC. It codes for CASSLASPNYGYTF.

J is TRBJ1-1 and V is TRBV27, with a weak D call TRBD1 (6 bases). Germline-derived CDR1 and CDR2 are MNHEY and SMNVEV (reference sequence). The V end was cut by 7 bases, the J end by 0 bases, with 18 bases between. The length of the CDR3 is 16 residues. This CDR3 is CASTSGARGMNTEAFF. The CDR3 DNA reads as TGTGCCAGCACTTCTGGGGCCAGGGGAATGAACACTGAAGCTTTCTTT.

J is TRBJ1-2 and V is TRBV9; a possible D gene is TRBD1 (5 bases). Trimming took off 2 bases at V and 3 bases at J, with 14 bases between the two ends. Germline assignment: CDR1 SGDLS and CDR2 YYNGEE. The CDR3 covers 15 residues. CDR3: CASSVHGGLDYGYTF. DNA of the CDR3: TGTGCCAGCAGCGTCCACGGGGGGTTGGACTATGGCTACACCTTC.

The rearrangement joins TRBV7-2 to TRBJ1-1; tentative D call: TRBD1 (5 bases). Germline CDR1 is SGHTA and CDR2 is FQGNSA. V lost 4 bases and J lost 0, with 15 bases in between. The CDR3 contains 16 residues. CDR3 loop: CASSSGGRRMNTEAFF. The CDR3 DNA follows: TGTGCCAGCAGCTCCGGGGGGAGACGGATGAACACTGAAGCTTTCTTT.

CDR3 amino acids: CASSEVEGPSSTTEAFF. CDR3 coding DNA: TGTGCCAGCAGTGAAGTAGAGGGGCCGAGTTCGACCACTGAAGCTTTCTTT. The chain combines TRBV6-1 with TRBJ1-1; maybe TRBD1 (5 bases). The V end was cut by 1 base, the J end by 4 bases, with 19 bases between. This CDR3 spans 17 amino acids. CDR1 and CDR2 from the germline V gene are MNHNS and SASEGT.

The chain has TRBV5-6 and TRBJ2-1, with 11 bases identical to TRBD2. The CDR3 is 16 residues long. V shed 0 bases, J shed 6 bases, and the junction held 5 bases outside the gene matches. Germline V CDR1 and CDR2: SGHDT, YYEEEE. The CDR3 nucleotides are TGTGCCAGCAGCTTGGCGGGTAGCGGGGGGGCCAATGAGCAGTTCTTC. It codes for CASSLAGSGGANEQFF.

The chain has TRBV6-1 and TRBJ1-5; 8 nucleotides line up with TRBD1. In germline, CDR1 is MNHNS, CDR2 SASEGT. Trimming cost V 3 bases and J 4 bases; bases outside gene matches: 5. This CDR3 has 15 residues. CDR3 sequence reads: CASSESQGANQPQHF. The CDR3 DNA reads TGTGCCAGCAGTGAGAGTCAGGGGGCGAATCAGCCCCAGCATTTT.

The rearrangement links TRBV23-1 to TRBJ1-5; D is undetermined. TRBV23-1 belongs to the ORF category, with a function that is uncertain. The CDR3 sequence is 9 residues long. Trimming removed 8 bases at V and 6 bases at J, with 2 bases between. This CDR3 is CASSQPQHF. DNA of the CDR3: TGCGCCAGCTCTCAGCCCCAGCATTTT.

V and J are TRBV25-1 and TRBJ2-6; a possible D gene is TRBD1 (6 bases). Germline V lookup: CDR1 MGHDK, CDR2 SYGVNS. The V gene lost 1 base and the J gene lost 2 bases, with 9 bases spanning the gap. The CDR3 sequence is 16 residues long. The DNA for the CDR3 is TGTGCCAGCAGTGAATCCAGGGGCCCTGGGGCCAACGTCCTGACTTTC. This encodes CASSESRGPGANVLTF. The variable domain in full, completed from reference TRBV25-1 and TRBJ2-6, reads EADIYQTPRYLVIGTGKKITLECSQTMGHDKMYWYQQDPGMELHLIHYSYGVNSTEKGDLSSESTVSRIRTEHFPLTLESARPSHTSQYLCASSESRGPGANVLTFGAGSRLTVL.

The chain is built from TRBV10-2 and TRBJ2-3; TRBD2 might be the D (7 bases). The CDR3 extends over 15 amino acids. CDR1 WSHSY and CDR2 SAAADI come from the germline V gene. V was clipped by 11 bases and J by 5 bases, with 23 bases between them. The CDR3 DNA sequence: TGCGCCGTATACCCCGGGGGGCCAGTGGAAGATACGCAGTATTTT. This codes for CAVYPGGPVEDTQYF.

The count of this clone is one. The chain employs TRBV27 and TRBJ1-1, with 9 bases identical to TRBD1. The CDR3 covers 15 residues. V lost 5 bases and J lost 4; bases outside the gene matches: 8. Germline V gene data show CDR1 as MNHEY and CDR2 as SMNVEV (reference sequence). CDR3 amino acids: CASSPWTGALTEAFF. In nucleotides, the CDR3 is TGTGCCAGCAGTCCGTGGACAGGGGCCCTCACTGAAGCTTTCTTT.

A single count supports this clone. CDR3 sequence reads: CASSTGTGLGEQYF. For the CDR3, the DNA is TGTGCCAGCAGTACCGGGACAGGCCTCGGCGAGCAGTACTTC. The rearrangement uses TRBV2 and TRBJ2-7, with 8 bases that match TRBD1. Germline CDR1 SNHLY, CDR2 FYNNEI. Unmatched junction bases numbered 9, after V lost 5 bases and J lost 6 bases. The CDR3 has 14 amino acids.

This chain joins TRBV29-1 and TRBJ2-2; D is unresolved. Trimming took off 5 bases at V and 0 bases at J, with 10 bases between the two ends. The CDR3 runs 14 residues. CDR1 is SQVTM, CDR2 ANQGSEA, per germline. The CDR3 DNA follows: TGCAGCGTTAAGTTTTTTTCGAACACCGGGGAGCTGTTTTTT. This encodes CSVKFFSNTGELFF.

V is TRBV5-1 and J is TRBJ2-1, with D unresolved. Germline V CDR1 and CDR2: SGHRS, YFSETQ. V was trimmed by 2 bases and J by 3 bases, leaving 3 bases between them. The CDR3 is 12 amino acids. This chain's CDR3 is CASSFDYNEQFF. CDR3 DNA: TGCGCCAGCAGCTTCGACTACAATGAGCAGTTCTTC.

The CDR3, as DNA: TGTGCCAGCAGAGGGGACAGTACCTACGAGCAGTACTTC. This sequence encodes CASRGDSTYEQYF. The chain is built from TRBV2 and TRBJ2-7; 7 bases are a match to TRBD1. CDR3 size: 13 residues. Germline lookup yields CDR1 SNHLY and CDR2 FYNNEI. The J segment lost 2 bases and the V segment lost 6 bases, leaving 4 bases of the junction unmatched.

The sample holds a few counts of this clone. The rearrangement uses TRBV4-3 and TRBJ1-2; maybe TRBD1 (5 bases). CDR3 length equals 14 residues. Trimming stripped 4 bases from V and 3 bases from J, with 12 bases between. Per the germline V gene, CDR1 is LGHNA and CDR2 is YSLEER. CDR3 coding DNA: TGCGCCAGCAGCCGAGGGGAGGGCGACTATGGCTACACCTTC. Protein: CASSRGEGDYGYTF.